The 30 T cell receptor beta chains in this list originate from one sample, sequenced in a study of beta chain features in type 1 diabetes. The whole isolated RNA underwent reverse transcription, so sequencing captured expressed TCRB transcripts. Sequencing used immunoSEQ multiplex PCR; TCRdb keeps in-frame clones, though not all of them. The sample includes 860,000 or so clones, 15% to 20% of them seen just once. The sample consisted of naive CD4+ T cells from blood. The receptors derive from a woman younger than 35 in good health.

This clone was seen a handful of times. This chain connects TRBV6-6 to TRBJ1-5, with D tentatively TRBD1 (5 bases). The CDR3 totals 13 residues. Germline V gene sequence: CDR1 MNHNY, CDR2 SVGAGI (reference sequence). The V end lost 10 bases, the J end lost 3 bases, and 13 bases lay between the germline ends. CDR3 sequence (DNA): TGTGCCATCGGGGCCAGGGCCAATCAGCCCCAGCATTTT. This gives the protein CAIGARANQPQHF.

This clone was counted a single time. One end of the junction is discordant with germline, which a read error may explain. The CDR3 reads CASSGLAGVFGANVLTF. As DNA, the CDR3 is TGCGCCAGCAGCGGGCTAGCGGGAGTATTTGGGGCCAACGTCCTGACTTTC. The chain carries TRBV7-2 and TRBJ2-6, with TRBD2 identical over 10 bases. The CDR3 loop spans 17 amino acids. Germline CDR1 and CDR2: SGHTA and FQGNSA. Filled out from reference TRBV7-2 and TRBJ2-6, the complete variable domain reads GAGVSQSPSNKVTEKGKDVELRCDPISGHTALYWYRQSLGQGLEFLIYFQGNSAPDKSGLPSDRFSAERTGGSVSTLTIQRTQQEDSAVYLCASSGLAGVFGANVLTFGAGSRLTVL.

The rearrangement uses TRBV25-1 and TRBJ2-7; D is undetermined. The CDR3 has 14 amino acids. Between the trimmed V and J ends, which lost 1 base and 2 bases, there was a span of 9 bases. Germline V lookup: CDR1 MGHDK, CDR2 SYGVNS. The CDR3 DNA reads TGTGCCAGCAGTGAATCCTTTGGCACCTACGAGCAGTACTTC. This codes for CASSESFGTYEQYF.

V and J are TRBV6-5 and TRBJ2-3; 7 positions match TRBD1. The length of the CDR3 is 15 residues. J lost 2 bases, V lost 4 bases, and 6 bases had no gene match. Germline CDR1 MNHEY, CDR2 SVGAGI. The CDR3 DNA is TGTGCCAGCAGTTGGAGGACAGGAGTCACAGATACGCAGTATTTT. It yields the protein CASSWRTGVTDTQYF.

This clone has more than one count but fewer than ten. In nucleotides, the CDR3 is TGTGCCAGCAGTTACACGGGGACTGGATATAATGAGCAGTTCTTC. Residues: CASSYTGTGYNEQFF. J is TRBJ2-1 and V is TRBV6-5, with a weak D call TRBD2 (6 bases). The V gene's germline CDR1 is MNHEY and CDR2 SVGAGI. V shed 2 bases and J shed 7 bases, with 15 bases lying between them. This CDR3 has 15 amino acids.

V is TRBV27 and J is TRBJ2-1, with 10 bases fitting TRBD2. This CDR3 is built from 15 residues. Germline values: CDR1 MNHEY, CDR2 SMNVEV (reference sequence). Trimming removed 6 bases from V and 4 bases from J; junction bases left unmatched: 6. For the CDR3, the DNA is TGTGCCAGCAGATTAGCACTAGCGGGGTACAATGAGCAGTTCTTC. Amino acid sequence: CASRLALAGYNEQFF.

This sequence joins TRBV7-9 and TRBJ2-3, with TRBD2 matching 11 bases. This CDR3 has 16 amino acids. V trimming: 0 bases; J trimming: 4 bases; junction bases outside the gene matches: 3. The germline V gene has CDR1 SEHNR and CDR2 FQNEAQ (reference sequence). The CDR3, as DNA: TGTGCCAGCAGCTTAGCACTAGCGGGAGCATCAGATACGCAGTATTTT. It specifies CASSLALAGASDTQYF.

The rearrangement uses TRBV7-2 and TRBJ1-2, with D possibly being TRBD1 (5 bases). The CDR3 spans 15 residues. Trimming removed 6 bases from V and 8 bases from J, with 22 bases in between. Germline V CDR1 and CDR2: SGHTA, FQGNSA. CDR3 sequence (DNA): TGTGCCAGCAGTCGACCCGGGACGGTGAAGGAAGGCTACACCTTC. Translated: CASSRPGTVKEGYTF.

The CDR3 region is CASNKGSGANVLTF. The CDR3 nucleotides read TGTGCCAGCAATAAGGGCTCTGGGGCCAACGTCCTGACTTTC. The chain carries TRBV28 and TRBJ2-6, with D hard to call. Trimming shortened V by 7 bases and J by 0 bases, and 7 bases separated the two germline ends. Germline V gene sequence: CDR1 MDHEN, CDR2 SYDVKM. This CDR3 is built from 14 residues.

This clone was observed a few times. V usage is TRBV19 and J usage is TRBJ2-1, with a weak D call TRBD2 (5 bases). In germline, CDR1 is LNHDA, CDR2 SQIVND (reference sequence). Trimming took 3 bases from V and 2 from J, leaving 11 bases between them. This CDR3 is built from 15 residues. In DNA, the CDR3 is TGTGCCAGTAGTATCAACGGGATGCCCTACAATGAGCAGTTCTTC. Residues: CASSINGMPYNEQFF.

Comment on this clone: Other DNA sequences in this sample translate to the same CDR3. The chain has TRBV18 and TRBJ2-2; D unclear. This CDR3 comprises 12 residues. Trimming pared 1 base from V and 4 bases from J, leaving 1 base between. Germline values: CDR1 KGHSH, CDR2 LQKENI. CDR3 nucleotide sequence: TGTGCCAGCTCACCACTCACCGGGGAGCTGTTTTTT. Translated: CASSPLTGELFF. Full variable domain (remainder filled in from reference TRBV18 and TRBJ2-2): NAGVMQNPRHLVRRRGQEARLRCSPMKGHSHVYWYRQLPEEGLKFMVYLQKENIIDESGMPKERFSAEFPKEGPSILRIQQVVRGDSAAYFCASSPLTGELFFGEGSRLTVL.

This clone appeared many times. The chain carries TRBV10-2 and TRBJ1-4, with TRBD1 matching over 9 bases. CDR3 length equals 13 residues. V was pared by 3 bases and J by 11 bases, with 4 bases of the junction left unmatched. Germline V CDR1 and CDR2: WSHSY, SAAADI. The CDR3 here is CASSDPGQGKLFF. The CDR3 DNA sequence: TGCGCCAGCAGTGACCCGGGACAGGGTAAACTGTTTTTT.

This chain uses TRBV28 with TRBJ2-5; possible D gene TRBD2, 6 bases. Between the trimmed V and J ends, which lost 7 bases and 4 bases, there was a span of 22 bases. CDR3 size: 16 residues. The germline V gene has CDR1 MDHEN and CDR2 SYDVKM. CDR3 amino acids: CASTLGGAGPRETQYF. The DNA for the CDR3 is TGTGCCAGCACCTTGGGCGGGGCAGGACCCAGAGAGACCCAGTACTTC.

This clone was found a few times. The V and J genes are TRBV2 and TRBJ2-3, with D perhaps matching TRBD1 (5 bases). CDR1 is SNHLY, CDR2 FYNNEI, per germline. With 4 bases removed from V and 1 base from J, the gap between germline ends came to 9 bases. The CDR3 has 14 amino acids. The CDR3 DNA follows: TGTGCCAGCAGTGTCCTAGGGGGCACAGATACGCAGTATTTT. This codes for CASSVLGGTDTQYF.

This clone was counted a few times. The chain couples TRBV6-5 to TRBJ2-4; TRBD2 matches 7 bases. The CDR3 runs 15 residues. Germline V CDR1 and CDR2: MNHEY, SVGAGI. V was pared by 6 bases and J by 1 base, with 6 bases of the junction left unmatched. Here the CDR3 reads CASSYGGIAKNIQYF. Written as DNA, the CDR3 is TGTGCCAGCAGCTACGGGGGGATCGCCAAAAACATTCAGTACTTC.

This rearrangement joins TRBV9 to TRBJ2-7; D possibly corresponds to TRBD2 (5 bases). This CDR3 comprises 14 residues. The germline V gene has CDR1 SGDLS and CDR2 YYNGEE. Deletions cut 3 bases from V and 1 base from J, with 11 bases between. The CDR3 spells CASSESGASYEQYF. CDR3 sequence (DNA): TGTGCCAGCAGCGAGAGCGGTGCGTCCTACGAGCAGTACTTC.

This sequence joins TRBV15 and TRBJ1-1; D might be TRBD1 (6 bases). Germline loops: CDR1 LNHNV, CDR2 YYDKDF (reference sequence). The CDR3 spans 13 residues. V lost 4 bases, J lost 11 bases, and 17 bases lay in between. In DNA form, the CDR3 reads TGTGCCACCAGCACAGGGGAACCCGAAGTGGCTTTCTTT. This sequence encodes CATSTGEPEVAFF.

The chain is built from TRBV6-1 and TRBJ1-2, with a weak D call TRBD1 (5 bases). CDR1 is MNHNS, CDR2 SASEGT, per germline. This CDR3 region has 14 residues. Trimming stripped 9 bases from V and 1 base from J, with 15 bases between. CDR3 amino acids: CASRTPAFNYGYTF. In DNA, the CDR3 is TGTGCCAGTCGGACACCAGCCTTTAACTATGGCTACACCTTC.

In DNA form, the CDR3 reads TGTGCCAGCAGCGTAGAGGGGGGGCGCGGCACTGAAGCTTTCTTT. It encodes CASSVEGGRGTEAFF. The chain employs TRBV9 and TRBJ1-1; a weak D match, TRBD1 (6 bases). The CDR3 has 15 amino acids. Germline assignment: CDR1 SGDLS and CDR2 YYNGEE. Trimming took 0 bases from V and 4 from J, leaving 13 bases between them.

This clone was counted between two and nine times. The J gene is TRBJ2-5, the V gene TRBV5-1; tentatively, D is TRBD1 (7 bases). V lost 0 bases and J lost 3, with 15 bases in between. The CDR3 has 16 residues. From germline, CDR1 is SGHRS and CDR2 YFSETQ. CDR3 in amino acids: CASSLGGTAREETQYF. The CDR3 DNA follows: TGCGCCAGCAGCTTGGGCGGGACAGCCCGGGAAGAGACCCAGTACTTC.

On this clone: Other DNA variants within this sample encode the same CDR3. V usage is TRBV18 and J usage is TRBJ2-1; the match to TRBD2 covers 10 bases. With V trimmed by 4 bases and J by 3 bases, 3 bases remained unmatched. Germline V gene data show CDR1 as KGHSH and CDR2 as LQKENI. The CDR3 extends over 15 amino acids. The CDR3 spells CASSLGLADYNEQFF. The CDR3 DNA follows: TGTGCCAGCTCACTCGGACTAGCGGACTACAATGAGCAGTTCTTC.

This clone was found a few times. The chain is built from TRBV19 and TRBJ1-5; weak D call: TRBD1 (5 bases). Trimming removed 5 bases at V and 0 bases at J, with 20 bases between. The CDR3 loop spans 18 amino acids. Germline lookup yields CDR1 LNHDA and CDR2 SQIVND (reference sequence). CDR3 in amino acids: CASSLRAQGLLSNQPQHF. The CDR3 coding sequence is TGTGCCAGTAGTCTCCGCGCCCAGGGTCTCCTTAGCAATCAGCCCCAGCATTTT.

The rearrangement uses TRBV6-6 and TRBJ2-7, with D tentatively TRBD1 (6 bases). CDR1 and CDR2 from the germline V gene are MNHNY and SVGAGI (reference sequence). Between the trimmed V and J ends, which lost 7 bases and 6 bases, there was a span of 16 bases. CDR3 size: 13 residues. The CDR3 reads CASTVPDSFEQYF. The CDR3 region has the DNA TGTGCCAGCACCGTTCCGGACAGCTTCGAGCAGTACTTC.

Only a few counts were recorded for this clone. The chain recombines TRBV5-6 with TRBJ2-3; unclear D gene. Between the trimmed V and J ends, which lost 0 bases and 3 bases, there was a span of 8 bases. Germline V CDR1 and CDR2: SGHDT, YYEEEE. The CDR3 sequence is 14 residues long. CDR3 loop: CASSLGVLTDTQYF. The CDR3 DNA follows: TGTGCCAGCAGCTTGGGCGTGCTTACAGATACGCAGTATTTT.

This clone was found a few times. The chain recombines TRBV4-3 with TRBJ2-1; no clear D gene. The germline V gene encodes CDR1 LGHNA and CDR2 YSLEER. Trimming pared 4 bases from V and 0 bases from J, leaving 10 bases between. The CDR3 totals 15 residues. The CDR3 is CASSPKFSSYNEQFF. Written as DNA, the CDR3 is TGCGCCAGCAGCCCTAAGTTCAGCTCCTACAATGAGCAGTTCTTC.

The chain joins TRBV5-4 to TRBJ2-1, with D maybe TRBD2 (6 bases). The V and J ends lost 4 bases and 9 bases respectively, with 14 bases between them. The CDR3 runs to 13 residues. CDR1 is SGHNT and CDR2 is YYREEE in the germline V gene (reference sequence). The CDR3 DNA is TGTGCCAGCAGCAGACGGGAGCCACCTGAGCAGTTCTTC. Protein product: CASSRREPPEQFF.

This clone occurred a few times. The chain uses TRBV28 and TRBJ2-7, with 12 bases that match TRBD2. The CDR3 spans 14 residues. Germline CDR1 reads MDHEN; CDR2 reads SYDVKM. V was clipped by 7 bases and J by 2 bases; unmatched bases: 3. Here the CDR3 reads CASNLAGGPYEQYF. CDR3 nucleotide sequence: TGTGCCAGCAACCTAGCGGGAGGGCCCTACGAGCAGTACTTC.

The chain combines TRBV27 with TRBJ2-1; no clear D. The CDR3 length is 14 residues. The V end was cut by 6 bases, the J end by 4 bases, with 13 bases between. Germline V gene lookup returns CDR1 MNHEY and CDR2 SMNVEV (reference sequence). The CDR3 sequence is CASRTGLTYNEQFF. Here the CDR3 DNA reads TGTGCCAGCAGGACGGGTTTGACTTACAATGAGCAGTTCTTC.

This clone was observed a few times. This rearrangement joins TRBV7-2 to TRBJ2-1, with TRBD2 matching 8 bases. Germline CDR1 SGHTA, CDR2 FQGNSA. The CDR3 is 17 amino acids. V shed 1 base and J 8 bases; nucleotides not matched to a gene: 13. Written as DNA, the CDR3 is TGTGCCAGCAGCTTAGTAGGGGCGGGAGGTAGCATCGATGAGCAGTTCTTC. It codes for CASSLVGAGGSIDEQFF.

This clone was seen only a few times. V and J are TRBV28 and TRBJ2-6, with TRBD1 matching 8 bases. V lost 6 bases to trimming and J lost 1 base; unmatched junction nucleotides: 8. The CDR3 loop spans 17 amino acids. From germline, CDR1 is MDHEN and CDR2 SYDVKM. CDR3 amino acids: CASSQSQGASGANVLTF. The CDR3 nucleotides read TGTGCCAGCAGCCAAAGCCAGGGGGCTTCTGGGGCCAACGTCCTGACTTTC.